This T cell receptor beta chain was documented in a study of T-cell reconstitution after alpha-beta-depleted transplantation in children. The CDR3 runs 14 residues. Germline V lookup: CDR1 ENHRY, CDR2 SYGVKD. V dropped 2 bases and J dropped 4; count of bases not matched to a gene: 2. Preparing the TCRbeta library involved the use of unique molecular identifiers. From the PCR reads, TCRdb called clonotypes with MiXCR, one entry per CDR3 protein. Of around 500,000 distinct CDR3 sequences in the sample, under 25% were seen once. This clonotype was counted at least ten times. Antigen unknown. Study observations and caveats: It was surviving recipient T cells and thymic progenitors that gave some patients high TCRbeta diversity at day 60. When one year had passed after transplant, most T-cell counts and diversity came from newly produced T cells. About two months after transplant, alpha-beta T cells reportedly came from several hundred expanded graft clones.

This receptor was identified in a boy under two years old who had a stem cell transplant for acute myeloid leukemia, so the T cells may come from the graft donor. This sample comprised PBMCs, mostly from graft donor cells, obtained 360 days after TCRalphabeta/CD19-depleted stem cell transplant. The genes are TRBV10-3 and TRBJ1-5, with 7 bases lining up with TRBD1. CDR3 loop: CAISEGGQNQPQHF. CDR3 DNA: TGTGCCATCAGTGAGGGGGGACAGAATCAGCCCCAGCATTTT.